This T cell receptor (beta chain) was profiled in a study of shared clonotypes between healthy human individuals. This CDR3 contains 17 residues. V gave up 2 bases and J gave up 0 bases, with 14 bases separating them. Germline V gene data show CDR1 as SEHNR and CDR2 as FQNEAQ (reference sequence). The assay was immunoSEQ multiplex PCR, and TCRdb's table has in-frame clones only and misses some. The data contain 2 million to 2.5 million clones, over 90% of them seen just once; the ten biggest clones take up under 0.45%. Whole-study results and caveats: The study's rarefaction showed incomplete sorted-subset sequencing despite large depth. The diversity represented, both genetic and in exposure history, was limited by few donors.

With respect to this clone: Its antigen is unidentified.

This chain uses TRBV7-9 with TRBJ1-3; possibly TRBD1 for D (5 bases). The source is a man aged 18 to 35 in good health. Some clones in this sample may be carry-over from other donors' samples. The source material was naive CD4+ T cells from PBMCs. Subset denoted: CD45RA+ positively selected. In DNA, the CDR3 is TGTGCCAGCAGCTTATTAGGGACGGCGGTCTCTGGAAACACCATATATTTT. The encoded protein is CASSLLGTAVSGNTIYF.